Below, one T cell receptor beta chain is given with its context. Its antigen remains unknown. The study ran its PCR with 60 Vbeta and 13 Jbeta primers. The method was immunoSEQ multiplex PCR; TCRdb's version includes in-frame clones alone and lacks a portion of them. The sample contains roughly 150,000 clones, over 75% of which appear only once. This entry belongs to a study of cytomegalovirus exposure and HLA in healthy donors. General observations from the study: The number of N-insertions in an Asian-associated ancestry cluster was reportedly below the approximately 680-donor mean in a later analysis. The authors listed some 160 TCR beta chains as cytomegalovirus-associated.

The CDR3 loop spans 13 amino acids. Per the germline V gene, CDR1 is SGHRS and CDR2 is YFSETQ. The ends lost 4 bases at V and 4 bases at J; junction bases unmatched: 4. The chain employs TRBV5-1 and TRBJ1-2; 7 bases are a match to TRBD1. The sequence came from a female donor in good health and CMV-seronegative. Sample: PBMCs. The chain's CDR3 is CASSPGQTYGYTF. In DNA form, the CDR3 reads TGCGCCAGCAGCCCGGGACAGACCTATGGCTACACCTTC.